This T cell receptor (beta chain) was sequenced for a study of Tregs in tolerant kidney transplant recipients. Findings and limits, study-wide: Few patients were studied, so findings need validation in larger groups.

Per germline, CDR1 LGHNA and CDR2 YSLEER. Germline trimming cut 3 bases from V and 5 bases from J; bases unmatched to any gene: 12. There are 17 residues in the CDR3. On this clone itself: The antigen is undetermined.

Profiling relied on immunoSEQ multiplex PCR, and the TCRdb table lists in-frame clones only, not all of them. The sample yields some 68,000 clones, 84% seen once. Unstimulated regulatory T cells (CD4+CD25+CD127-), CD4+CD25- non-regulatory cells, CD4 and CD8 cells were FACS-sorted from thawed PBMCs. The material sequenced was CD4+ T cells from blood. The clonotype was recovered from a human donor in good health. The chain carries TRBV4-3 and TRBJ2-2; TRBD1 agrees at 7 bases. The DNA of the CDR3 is TGCGCCAGCAGCCACTCCCCGACAGGGATACGGACCGGGGAGCTGTTTTTT. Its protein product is CASSHSPTGIRTGELFF.